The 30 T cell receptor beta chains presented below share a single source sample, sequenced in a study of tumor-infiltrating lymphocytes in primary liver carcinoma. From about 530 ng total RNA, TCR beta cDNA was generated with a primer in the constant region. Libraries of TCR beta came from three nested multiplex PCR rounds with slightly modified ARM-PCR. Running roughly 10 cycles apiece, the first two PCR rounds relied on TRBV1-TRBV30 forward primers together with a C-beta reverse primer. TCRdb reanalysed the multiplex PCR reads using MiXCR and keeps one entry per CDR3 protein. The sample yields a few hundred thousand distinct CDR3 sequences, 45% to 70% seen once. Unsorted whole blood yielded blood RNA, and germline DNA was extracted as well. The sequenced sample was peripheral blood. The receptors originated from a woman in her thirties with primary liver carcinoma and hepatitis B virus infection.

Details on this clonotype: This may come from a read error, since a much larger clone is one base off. CDR3 sequence (DNA): TGTGACAGCAGTATCCTAGCGGGAGGCACAGATACGCAGTATTTT. It specifies CDSSILAGGTDTQYF. This chain connects TRBV6-5 to TRBJ2-3; 10 bases are shared with TRBD2. The CDR3 is 15 amino acids. Germline values: CDR1 MNHEY, CDR2 SVGAGI.

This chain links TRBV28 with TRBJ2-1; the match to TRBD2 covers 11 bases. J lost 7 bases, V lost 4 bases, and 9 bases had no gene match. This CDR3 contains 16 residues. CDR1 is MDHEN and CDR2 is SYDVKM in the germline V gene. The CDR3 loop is CASSYPTSGIGNEQFF. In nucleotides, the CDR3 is TGTGCCAGCAGTTACCCGACTAGCGGGATAGGGAATGAGCAGTTCTTC. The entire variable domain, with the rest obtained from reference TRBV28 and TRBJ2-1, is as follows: DVKVTQSSRYLVKRTGEKVFLECVQDMDHENMFWYRQDPGLGLRLIYFSYDVKMKEKGDIPEGYSVSREKKERFSLILESASTNQTSMYLCASSYPTSGIGNEQFFGPGTRLTVL.

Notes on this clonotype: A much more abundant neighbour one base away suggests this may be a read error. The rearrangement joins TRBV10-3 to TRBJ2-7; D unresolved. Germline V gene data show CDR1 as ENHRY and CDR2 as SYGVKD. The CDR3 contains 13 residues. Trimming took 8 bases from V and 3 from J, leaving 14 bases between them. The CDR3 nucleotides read TGTGCCATCTTGGGTTACGGAAGCTACGAGCAGTACTTC. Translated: CAILGYGSYEQYF.

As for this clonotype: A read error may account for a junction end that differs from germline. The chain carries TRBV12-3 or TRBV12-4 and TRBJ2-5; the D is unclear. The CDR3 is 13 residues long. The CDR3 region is CASSFYRKETQCF. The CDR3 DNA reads TGTGCCAGCAGTTTTTACAGAAAAGAGACCCAGTGCTTC.

The CDR3: CASSVQRGSAWETQYF. DNA for the CDR3: TGTGCCAGCAGTGTCCAGAGGGGGAGTGCCTGGGAGACCCAGTACTTC. The chain couples TRBV6-1 to TRBJ2-5; possible D gene TRBD1, 6 bases. CDR1 is MNHNS and CDR2 is SASEGT in the germline V gene. Trimming took off 4 bases at V and 5 bases at J, with 20 bases between the two ends. The length of the CDR3 is 16 residues.

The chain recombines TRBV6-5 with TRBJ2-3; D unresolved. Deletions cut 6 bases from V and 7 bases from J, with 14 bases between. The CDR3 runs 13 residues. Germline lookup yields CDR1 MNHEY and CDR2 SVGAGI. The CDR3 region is CASRADLRNTQYF. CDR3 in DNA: TGTGCCAGCAGAGCCGATCTAAGAAATACGCAGTATTTT.

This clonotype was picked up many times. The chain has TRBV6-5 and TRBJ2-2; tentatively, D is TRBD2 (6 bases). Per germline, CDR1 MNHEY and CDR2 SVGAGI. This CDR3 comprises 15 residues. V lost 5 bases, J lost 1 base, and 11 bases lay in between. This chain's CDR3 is CASSISGLNTGELFF. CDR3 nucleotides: TGTGCCAGCAGTATTAGCGGATTGAACACCGGGGAGCTGTTTTTT.

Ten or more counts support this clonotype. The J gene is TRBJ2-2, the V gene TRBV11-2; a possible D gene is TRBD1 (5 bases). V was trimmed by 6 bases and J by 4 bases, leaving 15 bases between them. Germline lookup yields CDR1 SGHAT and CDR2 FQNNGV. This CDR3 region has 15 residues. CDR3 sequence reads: CASRTLRAGTGELFF. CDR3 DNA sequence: TGTGCCAGCAGAACACTCAGGGCAGGCACCGGGGAGCTGTTTTTT. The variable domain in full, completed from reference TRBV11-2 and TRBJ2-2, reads EAGVAQSPRYKIIEKRQSVAFWCNPISGHATLYWYQQILGQGPKLLIQFQNNGVVDDSQLPKDRFSAERLKGVDSTLKIQPAKLEDSAVYLCASRTLRAGTGELFFGEGSRLTVL.

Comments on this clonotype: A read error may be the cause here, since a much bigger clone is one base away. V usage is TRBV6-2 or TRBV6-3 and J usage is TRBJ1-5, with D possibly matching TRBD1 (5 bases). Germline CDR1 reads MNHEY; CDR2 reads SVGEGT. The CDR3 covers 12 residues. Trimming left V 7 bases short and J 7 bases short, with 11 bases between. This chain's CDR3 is CASTRREQPQHF. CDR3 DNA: TGTGCCAGCACCCGCAGGGAACAGCCCCAGCATTTT.

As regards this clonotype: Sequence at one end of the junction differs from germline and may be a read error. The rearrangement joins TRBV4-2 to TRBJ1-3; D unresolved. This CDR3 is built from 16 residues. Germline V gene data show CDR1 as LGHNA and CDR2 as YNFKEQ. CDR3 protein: CASSPLGGYSGNAIYF. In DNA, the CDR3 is TGTGCCAGCAGCCCCTTGGGAGGGTACTCTGGAAACGCCATATATTTT.

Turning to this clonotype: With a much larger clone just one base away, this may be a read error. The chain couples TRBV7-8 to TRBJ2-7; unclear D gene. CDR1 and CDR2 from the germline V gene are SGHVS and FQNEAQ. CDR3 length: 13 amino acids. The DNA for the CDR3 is TGTGCCAGCGGCTTAGACACCCTCTACGAGCAGTACTTC. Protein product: CASGLDTLYEQYF.

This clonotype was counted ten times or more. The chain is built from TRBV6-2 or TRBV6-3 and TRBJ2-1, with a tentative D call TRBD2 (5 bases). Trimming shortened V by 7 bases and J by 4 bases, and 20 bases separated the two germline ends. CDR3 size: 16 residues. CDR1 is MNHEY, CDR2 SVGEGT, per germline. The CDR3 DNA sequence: TGTGCCAGCACCCCGGTTGGCCGAAGCGGATACAATGAGCAGTTCTTC. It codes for CASTPVGRSGYNEQFF.

The CDR3 region is CASSLQQSFFSRPGGGELFF. DNA for the CDR3: TGTGCCAGCAGCTTACAACAATCGTTCTTTAGCCGCCCAGGCGGCGGGGAGCTGTTTTTT. The chain combines TRBV7-8 with TRBJ2-2; no clear D. Trimming took off 2 bases at V and 7 bases at J, with 29 bases between the two ends. The germline V gene has CDR1 SGHVS and CDR2 FQNEAQ. This CDR3 is built from 20 residues.

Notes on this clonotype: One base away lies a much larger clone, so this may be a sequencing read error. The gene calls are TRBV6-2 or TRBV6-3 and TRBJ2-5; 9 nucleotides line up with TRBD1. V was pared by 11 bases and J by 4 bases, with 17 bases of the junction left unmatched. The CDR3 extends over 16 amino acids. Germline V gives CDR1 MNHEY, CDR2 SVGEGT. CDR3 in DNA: TGTGCCTCCTATCCGGGACAGGGAATAGGAGGAGAGACCCAGTACTTC. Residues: CASYPGQGIGGETQYF.

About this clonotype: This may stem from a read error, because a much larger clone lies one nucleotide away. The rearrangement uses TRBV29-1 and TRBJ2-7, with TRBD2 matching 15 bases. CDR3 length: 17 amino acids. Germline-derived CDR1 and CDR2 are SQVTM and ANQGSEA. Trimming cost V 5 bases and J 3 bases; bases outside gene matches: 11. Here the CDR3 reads CSVSDGLAGGGSYEQYF. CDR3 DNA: TGCAGCGTTTCGGACGGACTAGCGGGAGGGGGTAGCTACGAGCAGTACTTC.

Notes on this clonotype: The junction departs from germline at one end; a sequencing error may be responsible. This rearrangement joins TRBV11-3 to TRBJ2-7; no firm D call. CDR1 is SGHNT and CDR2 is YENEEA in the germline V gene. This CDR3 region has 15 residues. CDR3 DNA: TGTGTCAGCTGCCTACGTCCAGGTGAGGCCTACGAGCAGTACTTC. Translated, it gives CVSCLRPGEAYEQYF.

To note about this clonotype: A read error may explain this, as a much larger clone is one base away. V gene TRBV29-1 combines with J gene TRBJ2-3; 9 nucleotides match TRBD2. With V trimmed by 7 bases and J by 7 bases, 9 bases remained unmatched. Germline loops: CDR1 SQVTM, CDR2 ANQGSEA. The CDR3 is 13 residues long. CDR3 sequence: CSGYSGRPYTQYF. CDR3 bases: TGCAGCGGGTATAGCGGGAGACCCTATACGCAGTATTTT.

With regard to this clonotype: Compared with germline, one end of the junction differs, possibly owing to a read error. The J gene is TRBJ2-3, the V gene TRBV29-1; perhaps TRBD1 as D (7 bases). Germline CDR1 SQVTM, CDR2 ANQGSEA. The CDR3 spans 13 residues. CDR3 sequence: CSVVVAGTDTQYF. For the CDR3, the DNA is TGCAGCGTCGTGGTCGCGGGGACAGATACGCAATATTTT.

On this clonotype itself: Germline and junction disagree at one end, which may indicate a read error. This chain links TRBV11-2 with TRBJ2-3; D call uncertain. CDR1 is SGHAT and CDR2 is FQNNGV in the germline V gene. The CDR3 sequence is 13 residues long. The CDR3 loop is CASCSDHTDTQCF. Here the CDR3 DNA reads TGTGCCAGCTGCTCGGACCACACAGATACGCAGTGTTTT.

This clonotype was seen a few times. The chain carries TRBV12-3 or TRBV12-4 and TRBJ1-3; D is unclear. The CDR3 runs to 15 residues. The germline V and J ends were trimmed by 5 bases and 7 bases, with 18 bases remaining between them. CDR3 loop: CASSPSSGKKNTIYF. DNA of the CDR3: TGTGCCAGCAGTCCCTCGTCAGGAAAGAAGAACACCATATATTTT.

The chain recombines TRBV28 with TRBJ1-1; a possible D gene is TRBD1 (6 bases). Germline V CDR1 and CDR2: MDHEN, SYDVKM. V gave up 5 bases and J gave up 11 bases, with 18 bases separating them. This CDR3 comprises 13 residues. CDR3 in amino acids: CASSTEGGFGAFF. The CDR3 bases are TGTGCCAGCAGTACTGAGGGGGGATTCGGCGCTTTCTTT.

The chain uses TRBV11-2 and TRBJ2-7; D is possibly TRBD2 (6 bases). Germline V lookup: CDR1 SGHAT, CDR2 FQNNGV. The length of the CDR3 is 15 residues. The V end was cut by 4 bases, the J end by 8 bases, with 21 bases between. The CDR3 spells CASSSNPGGTHKQYF. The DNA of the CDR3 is TGTGCCAGCAGCTCCAACCCCGGAGGGACCCACAAGCAGTACTTC.

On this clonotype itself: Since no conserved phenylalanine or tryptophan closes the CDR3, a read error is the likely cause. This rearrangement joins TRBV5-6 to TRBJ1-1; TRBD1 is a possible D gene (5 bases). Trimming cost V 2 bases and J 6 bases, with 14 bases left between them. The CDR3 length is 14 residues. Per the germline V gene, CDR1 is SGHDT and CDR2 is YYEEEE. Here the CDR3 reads CASSFLPRGAEAFV. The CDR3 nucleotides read TGTGCCAGCAGCTTTCTTCCCCGGGGGGCTGAAGCTTTCGTT.

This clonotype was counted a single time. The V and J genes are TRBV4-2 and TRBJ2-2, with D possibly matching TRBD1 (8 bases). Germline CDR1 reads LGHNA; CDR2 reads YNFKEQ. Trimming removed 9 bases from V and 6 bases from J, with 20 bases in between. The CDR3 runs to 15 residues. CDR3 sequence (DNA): TGTGCCAGTAGCTATATTACAGGGGGGGCCGGGGAGCTGTTTTTT. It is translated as CASSYITGGAGELFF.

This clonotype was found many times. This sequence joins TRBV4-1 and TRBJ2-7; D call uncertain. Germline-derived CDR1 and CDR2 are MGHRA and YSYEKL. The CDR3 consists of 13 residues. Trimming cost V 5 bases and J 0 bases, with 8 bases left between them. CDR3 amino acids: CASSSLSSYEQYF. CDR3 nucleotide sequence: TGCGCCAGCAGCTCCCTGAGCTCCTACGAGCAGTACTTC.

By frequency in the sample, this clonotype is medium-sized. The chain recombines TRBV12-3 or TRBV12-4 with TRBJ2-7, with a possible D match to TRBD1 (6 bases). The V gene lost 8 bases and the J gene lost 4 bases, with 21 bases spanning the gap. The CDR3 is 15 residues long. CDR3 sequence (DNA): TGTGCCAGCCTACAATCCGGTACACAGGGTTACGAGCAGTACTTC. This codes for CASLQSGTQGYEQYF.

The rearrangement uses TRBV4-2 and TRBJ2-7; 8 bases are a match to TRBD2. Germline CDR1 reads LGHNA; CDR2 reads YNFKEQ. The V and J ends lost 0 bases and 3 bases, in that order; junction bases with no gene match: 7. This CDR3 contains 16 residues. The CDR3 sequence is CASSQELSGSFYEQYF. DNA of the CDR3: TGTGCCAGCAGCCAAGAGCTCAGCGGGAGTTTCTACGAGCAGTACTTC.

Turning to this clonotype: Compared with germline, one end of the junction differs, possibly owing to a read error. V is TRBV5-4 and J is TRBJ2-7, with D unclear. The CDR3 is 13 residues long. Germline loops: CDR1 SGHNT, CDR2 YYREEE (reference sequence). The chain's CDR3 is CASSLRVGHEQHF. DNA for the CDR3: TGTGCCAGCAGCTTGCGTGTTGGCCACGAGCAGCACTTC.

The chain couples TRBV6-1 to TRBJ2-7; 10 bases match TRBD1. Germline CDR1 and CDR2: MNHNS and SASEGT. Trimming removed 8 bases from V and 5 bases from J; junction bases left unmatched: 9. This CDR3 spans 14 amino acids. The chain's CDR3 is CASGPDRGRDEQYF. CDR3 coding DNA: TGTGCCAGCGGTCCAGACAGGGGGCGGGACGAGCAGTACTTC.

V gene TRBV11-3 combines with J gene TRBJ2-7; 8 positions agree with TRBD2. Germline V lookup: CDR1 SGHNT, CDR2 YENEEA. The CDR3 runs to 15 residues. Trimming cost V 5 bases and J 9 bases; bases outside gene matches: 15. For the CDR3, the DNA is TGTGCCAGCAGCCAGGGACTAGTGGGTTCTCACGGGCAGTACTTC. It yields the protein CASSQGLVGSHGQYF.